The 16 T cell receptor beta chains given below trace back to one sample, sequenced in a study of T cell changes during pregnancy in multiple sclerosis. Generated by immunoSEQ multiplex PCR, the TCRdb table keeps only in-frame clones and is missing some. This table holds about 75,000 clones, about 90% found once. Sequencing was performed on peripheral blood, taken in the first trimester of pregnancy. The receptors stem from a female donor in good health, enrolled as a control in a pregnancy study.

V and J are TRBV5-4 and TRBJ2-1; TRBD2 matches at 8 bases. Germline V gene lookup returns CDR1 SGHNT and CDR2 YYREEE (reference sequence). The CDR3 covers 14 residues. The junction had 6 bases not matched to a gene; V was cut back by 0 bases and J by 10 bases. CDR3 sequence: CASSLGWLAGEQFF. The CDR3 DNA is TGTGCCAGCAGCTTGGGATGGCTAGCGGGCGAGCAGTTCTTC.

The chain is built from TRBV6-1 and TRBJ1-1; D remains unclear. Per germline, CDR1 MNHNS and CDR2 SASEGT. V lost 1 base and J 7 bases, leaving 10 bases between the germline ends. This CDR3 has 13 amino acids. DNA of the CDR3: TGTGCCAGCAGTGAAGGTTTCCCCTATGAAGCTTTCTTT. It translates to CASSEGFPYEAFF.

V and J are TRBV28 and TRBJ1-2; 10 bases fit TRBD1. CDR1 is MDHEN and CDR2 is SYDVKM in the germline V gene. The CDR3 has 13 residues. V lost 5 bases and J lost 5; bases outside the gene matches: 2. This chain's CDR3 is CASSRTGGYGYTF. CDR3 coding DNA: TGTGCCAGCAGTCGGACAGGGGGGTATGGCTACACCTTC.

V and J are TRBV5-1 and TRBJ1-1; the match to TRBD1 covers 8 bases. The CDR3 extends over 15 amino acids. V dropped 1 base and J dropped 5; count of bases not matched to a gene: 7. Germline loops: CDR1 SGHRS, CDR2 YFSETQ. The CDR3 is CASSLNQGASTEAFF. The CDR3, as DNA: TGCGCCAGCAGCTTGAATCAGGGGGCTTCGACTGAAGCTTTCTTT.

In this sample, this clone turned up once. The gene calls are TRBV27 and TRBJ1-2; D call uncertain. Per the germline V gene, CDR1 is MNHEY and CDR2 is SMNVEV (reference sequence). V was shortened by 0 bases and J by 4 bases, with 12 bases between the two germline ends. The CDR3 is 15 residues long. As DNA, the CDR3 is TGTGCCAGCAGTTTATCCGAACTACCGACCTATGGCTACACCTTC. Translated: CASSLSELPTYGYTF.

The rearrangement links TRBV6-1 to TRBJ2-1; 15 bases line up with TRBD2. V lost 3 bases and J lost 0; bases outside the gene matches: 6. Looked up from germline, CDR1 is MNHNS and CDR2 is SASEGT. This CDR3 contains 19 residues. The CDR3, as DNA: TGTGCCAGCAGTGAGGGACTAGCGGGAGGAACTGTCTCCTACAATGAGCAGTTCTTC. As protein: CASSEGLAGGTVSYNEQFF.

This clone was detected once. V gene TRBV7-2 combines with J gene TRBJ2-7; 8 bases fit TRBD2. J was trimmed by 1 base and V by 5 bases; bases with no gene match: 10. CDR3 length equals 16 residues. Germline CDR1 SGHTA, CDR2 FQGNSA. CDR3 in DNA: TGTGCCAGCAGCCTACAGAGCGGGAGCAGGTCCTACGAGCAGTACTTC. It translates to CASSLQSGSRSYEQYF.

The chain carries TRBV10-2 and TRBJ1-2, with D perhaps TRBD1 (6 bases). CDR3 length equals 15 residues. Germline-derived CDR1 and CDR2 are WSHSY and SAAADI. Trimming took off 6 bases at V and 7 bases at J, with 21 bases between the two ends. CDR3 sequence reads: CASRGAAGANGGYTF. CDR3 DNA sequence: TGCGCCAGCAGAGGCGCCGCAGGGGCTAACGGTGGCTACACCTTC.

The V call is TRBV9, the J call TRBJ1-3; possible D gene TRBD1, 5 bases. CDR3 size: 16 residues. Germline V CDR1 and CDR2: SGDLS, YYNGEE. V was trimmed by 0 bases and J by 0 bases, leaving 10 bases between them. CDR3 sequence reads: CASSVGPGHSGNTIYF. The CDR3 region has the DNA TGTGCCAGCAGCGTAGGCCCAGGGCACTCTGGAAACACCATATATTTT.

This chain connects TRBV27 to TRBJ2-7; the match to TRBD2 covers 9 bases. Germline loops: CDR1 MNHEY, CDR2 SMNVEV (reference sequence). The trim removed 8 bases at V and 0 bases at J, leaving 2 bases unmatched. The CDR3 is made up of 13 amino acids. This CDR3 is CASASGVSYEQYF. CDR3 nucleotides: TGTGCCAGCGCTAGCGGGGTCTCCTACGAGCAGTACTTC.

This sequence joins TRBV28 and TRBJ1-5; no clear D gene. The CDR3 has 13 amino acids. From germline, CDR1 is MDHEN and CDR2 SYDVKM. The ends were cut back, 7 bases at V and 2 bases at J, with 9 bases in the middle. This chain's CDR3 is CASTLARNQPQHF. The CDR3 nucleotides read TGTGCCAGCACCTTGGCCCGCAATCAGCCCCAGCATTTT.

The chain employs TRBV6-5 and TRBJ1-1; D unclear. CDR3 size: 15 residues. V was shortened by 7 bases and J by 1 base, with 16 bases between the two germline ends. The V gene's germline CDR1 is MNHEY and CDR2 SVGAGI. CDR3 loop: CASTRTRATNTEAFF. The CDR3 DNA follows: TGTGCCAGCACCAGGACGAGGGCGACGAACACTGAAGCTTTCTTT.

The chain combines TRBV29-1 with TRBJ2-7; 14 bases are shared with TRBD2. The CDR3 length is 17 residues. Germline CDR1 is SQVTM and CDR2 is ANQGSEA. V was pared by 7 bases and J by 0 bases, with 11 bases of the junction left unmatched. CDR3 region: CSAPPGLAGVHSYEQYF. DNA of the CDR3: TGCAGCGCCCCTCCGGGACTAGCGGGGGTCCACTCCTACGAGCAGTACTTC.

This chain links TRBV7-2 with TRBJ1-6; 7 nucleotides agree with TRBD1. There are 15 residues in the CDR3. From germline, CDR1 is SGHTA and CDR2 FQGNSA. V shed 6 bases, J shed 7 bases, and the junction held 9 bases outside the gene matches. In DNA, the CDR3 is TGTGCCAGCAGGCCCAACAGGGGCAGCAATTCACCCCTCCACTTT. Protein sequence: CASRPNRGSNSPLHF.

The chain joins TRBV4-3 to TRBJ2-1, with 8 bases fitting TRBD2. After removal of 4 bases from V and 4 bases from J, the junction contained 9 bases not matched to a gene. Germline CDR1 is LGHNA and CDR2 is YSLEER. CDR3 length: 16 amino acids. In nucleotides, the CDR3 is TGCGCCAGCAGCCCCGCAACTAGCGGAGATTACAATGAGCAGTTCTTC. This sequence encodes CASSPATSGDYNEQFF.

The rearrangement uses TRBV5-1 and TRBJ2-3; 8 bases line up with TRBD2. The CDR3 loop spans 15 amino acids. Germline assignment: CDR1 SGHRS and CDR2 YFSETQ. J gave up 2 bases and V 5 bases, and 7 bases lay outside the gene matches. The CDR3 loop is CASRRALAATDTQYF. CDR3 in DNA: TGCGCCAGCAGACGGGCACTAGCGGCCACAGATACGCAGTATTTT.